This record covers a single T cell receptor (beta chain). The data originate from a study of T cell changes during pregnancy in multiple sclerosis. Germline V CDR1 and CDR2: KGHSY, FQNENV. V was pared by 2 bases and J by 0 bases, with 7 bases of the junction left unmatched. The CDR3 spans 17 residues. Method: immunoSEQ multiplex PCR; TCRdb's copy keeps in-frame clones and lacks some. The table includes roughly 60,000 clones, almost 97% detected once. The chain recombines TRBV16 with TRBJ2-3, with 8 nucleotides matching TRBD2. The sequence came from a female donor with multiple sclerosis, enrolled in a pregnancy study. The sample here was CD8+ T cells from peripheral blood mononuclear cells, taken after pregnancy. The DNA for the CDR3 is TGTGCCAGCAGCCAACCCGGTAGCGGGATTAGCACAGATACGCAGTATTTT. As protein: CASSQPGSGISTDTQYF.